The 30 T cell receptor beta chains listed next were all sequenced from one sample in a study of CD8 T cells in ankylosing spondylitis. TCRdb independently ran MiXCR on the 5' RACE reads; one entry per CDR3 protein. The table includes 650,000 to 800,000 distinct CDR3 sequences, under 20% detected once. Study results and limitations: For ankylosing spondylitis blood, a TCR beta motif of eight or nine highly homologous variants appeared characteristic.

Antigen specificity for these receptors is unknown. Input material: blood, either unsorted or a sorted T cell fraction (not recorded which). The receptor source for this set is a male donor with ankylosing spondylitis.

The chain has TRBV6-1 and TRBJ2-2; TRBD1 matches at 8 bases. This CDR3 has 16 amino acids. CDR1 and CDR2 (germline): MNHNS, SASEGT. Trimming took 6 bases from V and 6 from J; bases not matched to a gene: 12. CDR3 protein: CASSPPDREKAGELFF. The CDR3 DNA reads as TGTGCCAGCAGCCCCCCGGACAGGGAAAAAGCCGGGGAGCTGTTTTTT.

This clonotype turned up a few times. This chain uses TRBV6-2 or TRBV6-3 with TRBJ2-1; D uncertain. V shed 2 bases and J shed 2 bases, with 10 bases lying between them. This CDR3 is 15 amino acids long. Per the germline V gene, CDR1 is MNHEY and CDR2 is SVGEGT. CDR3 sequence (DNA): TGTGCCAGCAGTTACCATGTCGGAACCTACAATGAGCAGTTCTTC. Amino acid sequence: CASSYHVGTYNEQFF.

This clonotype turned up a few times. The chain recombines TRBV6-5 with TRBJ2-3, with TRBD2 matching over 9 bases. CDR1 is MNHEY, CDR2 SVGAGI, per germline. The CDR3 loop spans 17 amino acids. Germline trimming cut 0 bases from V and 5 bases from J; bases unmatched to any gene: 9. The DNA of the CDR3 is TGTGCCAGCAGTTACTCTCTCTGGCGGGGGGGAGGAGATACGCAGTATTTT. Its translation: CASSYSLWRGGGDTQYF.

This sequence joins TRBV15 and TRBJ2-2; D remains unclear. The CDR3 length is 13 residues. V was trimmed by 5 bases and J by 2 bases, leaving 6 bases between them. Per germline, CDR1 LNHNV and CDR2 YYDKDF (reference sequence). CDR3 protein: CATSDSNTGELFF. The CDR3 DNA reads TGTGCCACCAGCGATAGCAACACCGGGGAGCTGTTTTTT. The complete variable domain, with remaining parts taken from reference TRBV15 and TRBJ2-2, reads DAMVIQNPRYQVTQFGKPVTLSCSQTLNHNVMYWYQQKSSQAPKLLFHYYDKDFNNEADTPDNFQSRRPNTSFCFLDIRSPGLGDTAMYLCATSDSNTGELFFGEGSRLTVL.

The rearrangement links TRBV6-2 or TRBV6-3 to TRBJ2-5; 13 bases are shared with TRBD2. V was pared by 5 bases and J by 5 bases, with 11 bases of the junction left unmatched. This CDR3 spans 17 amino acids. The germline V gene has CDR1 MNHEY and CDR2 SVGEGT. This CDR3 is CASSPRTGLAGVETQYF. DNA of the CDR3: TGTGCCAGCAGTCCACGTACCGGACTAGCGGGAGTTGAGACCCAGTACTTC.

The genes are TRBV27 and TRBJ2-3; the D is unclear. CDR3 length: 14 amino acids. V was clipped by 2 bases and J by 2 bases, with 8 bases between them. Germline assignment: CDR1 MNHEY and CDR2 SMNVEV (reference sequence). The CDR3, as DNA: TGTGCCAGCAGTTTAAACCCCCTCACAGATACGCAGTATTTT. Translating gives CASSLNPLTDTQYF.

The chain couples TRBV27 to TRBJ2-2; D is unclear. The germline gives CDR1 MNHEY, CDR2 SMNVEV (reference sequence). The CDR3 has 16 amino acids. V was pared by 0 bases and J by 1 base, with 9 bases between. This chain's CDR3 is CASSLSGNRNTGELFF. The CDR3 nucleotides are TGTGCCAGCAGTTTATCGGGCAACAGGAACACCGGGGAGCTGTTTTTT.

This sequence joins TRBV5-1 and TRBJ2-3; TRBD1 matches at 9 bases. Germline V CDR1 and CDR2: SGHRS, YFSETQ. J lost 4 bases, V lost 7 bases, and 7 bases had no gene match. The CDR3 spans 14 residues. The CDR3 reads CASCGQGWADTQYF. The CDR3 DNA is TGCGCCAGCTGTGGACAGGGGTGGGCAGATACGCAGTATTTT.

This clonotype was counted only a few times. The chain joins TRBV12-3 or TRBV12-4 to TRBJ2-2; tentatively, D is TRBD2 (6 bases). Between the trimmed V and J ends, which lost 5 bases and 1 base, there was a span of 17 bases. This CDR3 is built from 17 residues. CDR3 nucleotide sequence: TGTGCCAGCAGTCATTCAGCGGGCGTGAAGAACACCGGGGAGCTGTTTTTT. As protein: CASSHSAGVKNTGELFF.

The rearrangement links TRBV27 to TRBJ2-7; 7 bases align to TRBD1. CDR3 length equals 15 residues. Per germline, CDR1 MNHEY and CDR2 SMNVEV (reference sequence). Unmatched junction bases numbered 15, after V lost 7 bases and J lost 6 bases. For the CDR3, the DNA is TGTGCCAGCAAACCCCCAGGGGGTCCTGCTCTCGAGCAGTACTTC. Translation gives CASKPPGGPALEQYF.

This clonotype came up a few times. This chain joins TRBV6-1 and TRBJ2-7, with D unclear. The CDR3 consists of 13 residues. Trimming removed 5 bases at V and 5 bases at J, with 13 bases between. Germline CDR1 is MNHNS and CDR2 is SASEGT. The CDR3 reads CASSNLIGHEQYF. CDR3 DNA sequence: TGTGCCAGCAGTAATTTAATCGGGCACGAGCAGTACTTC.

The chain couples TRBV10-3 to TRBJ2-7; tentative D call: TRBD2 (6 bases). With 4 bases removed from V and 5 bases from J, the gap between germline ends came to 15 bases. This CDR3 spans 14 amino acids. Germline CDR1 ENHRY, CDR2 SYGVKD. The CDR3 loop is CAISAGGMADEQYF. In DNA, the CDR3 is TGTGCCATCAGTGCGGGCGGGATGGCAGACGAGCAGTACTTC.

The chain carries TRBV12-3 or TRBV12-4 and TRBJ1-2; weak D call: TRBD1 (5 bases). V lost 5 bases, J lost 1 base, and 14 bases lay in between. This CDR3 contains 15 residues. The CDR3 region has the DNA TGTGCCAGCAGTCCCTCCGGAGGGGTTAACTATGGCTACACCTTC. Protein sequence: CASSPSGGVNYGYTF.

The table lists this clonotype with many counts. The gene calls are TRBV5-1 and TRBJ2-3, with TRBD1 as a possible D gene (5 bases). V was cut by 2 bases and J by 1 base, with 11 bases left in between. Germline CDR1 reads SGHRS; CDR2 reads YFSETQ. The CDR3 spans 15 residues. The CDR3 coding sequence is TGCGCCAGCAGCTTCGGCAGGGTTGGCACAGATACGCAGTATTTT. Protein product: CASSFGRVGTDTQYF.

This clonotype was seen more than once but under ten times. The V and J genes are TRBV10-3 and TRBJ2-3; weak D call: TRBD2 (5 bases). The CDR3 sequence is 15 residues long. With 3 bases removed from V and 5 bases from J, the gap between germline ends came to 15 bases. CDR1 is ENHRY, CDR2 SYGVKD, per germline. The CDR3 is CAISDPGVMGDTQYF. The CDR3 region has the DNA TGTGCCATCAGTGACCCCGGGGTGATGGGAGATACGCAGTATTTT.

The chain links TRBV4-1 to TRBJ2-7; weak D call: TRBD2 (6 bases). V lost 0 bases and J 7 bases, leaving 16 bases between the germline ends. The CDR3 has 15 amino acids. Germline V CDR1 and CDR2: MGHRA, YSYEKL. CDR3 sequence: CASSQDGRLQEEQYF. CDR3 nucleotides: TGCGCCAGCAGCCAAGACGGGAGACTCCAGGAGGAGCAGTACTTC.

This clonotype was detected only a few times. This rearrangement joins TRBV20-1 to TRBJ2-5; 12 bases are shared with TRBD1. This CDR3 contains 17 residues. V lost 1 base and J lost 5; bases outside the gene matches: 11. Germline CDR1 reads DFQATT; CDR2 reads SNEGSKA (reference sequence). CDR3 coding DNA: TGCAGTGCTAGAGTAAGCCCGGGACAGGGGGCTTCTGAGACCCAGTACTTC. Its protein product is CSARVSPGQGASETQYF.

This clonotype turned up a few times. The chain carries TRBV20-1 and TRBJ2-1; D might be TRBD2 (6 bases). This CDR3 spans 15 amino acids. Germline CDR1 and CDR2: DFQATT and SNEGSKA (reference sequence). The V gene lost 6 bases and the J gene lost 0 bases, with 15 bases spanning the gap. The CDR3 region is CSALEGGSSYNEQFF. CDR3 sequence (DNA): TGCAGTGCCCTAGAGGGAGGATCCTCCTACAATGAGCAGTTCTTC.

The gene calls are TRBV21-1 and TRBJ1-5; no check of the table's D call, TRBD1, against the DNA was made. TRBV21-1 is recorded as a pseudogene. The CDR3 loop spans 15 amino acids. CDR3 sequence: CASSKDGQAHQPQHF. The CDR3 DNA is TGTGCCAGCAGCAAAGACGGACAGGCCCATCAGCCCCAGCATTTT.

The V and J genes are TRBV7-9 and TRBJ2-1; 7 bases line up with TRBD1. Germline V CDR1 and CDR2: SEHNR, FQNEAQ (reference sequence). V was clipped by 5 bases and J by 4 bases; unmatched bases: 11. The CDR3 contains 16 residues. The CDR3 here is CASSTRTGRVYNEQFF. In DNA form, the CDR3 reads TGTGCCAGCAGCACGAGGACAGGAAGGGTTTACAATGAGCAGTTCTTC.

The V and J genes are TRBV5-1 and TRBJ2-7; D tentatively fits TRBD1 or TRBD2 (6 bases each). This CDR3 has 15 amino acids. CDR1 and CDR2 (germline): SGHRS, YFSETQ. V lost 7 bases and J lost 2, with 19 bases in between. DNA for the CDR3: TGCGCCAGCTCCCCATCAGGGGTAGCGGCCTACGAGCAGTACTTC. Its translation is CASSPSGVAAYEQYF.

The rearrangement uses TRBV2 and TRBJ2-2; 14 positions agree with TRBD2. This CDR3 is built from 19 residues. Germline V gene lookup returns CDR1 SNHLY and CDR2 FYNNEI. With 5 bases clipped from V and 7 bases from J, the junction kept 15 bases outside the gene matches. The DNA for the CDR3 is TGTGCCAGCAGTCCCCGGGGACTAGCGGGGGACCCGTCCGTCGGGGAGCTGTTTTTT. It codes for CASSPRGLAGDPSVGELFF. Based on the CDR3 plus reference TRBV2 and TRBJ2-2, the full variable domain is EPEVTQTPSHQVTQMGQEVILRCVPISNHLYFYWYRQILGQKVEFLVSFYNNEISEKSEIFDDQFSVERPDGSNFTLKIRSTKLEDSAMYFCASSPRGLAGDPSVGELFFGEGSRLTVL.

This clonotype has just a few counts. The chain joins TRBV29-1 to TRBJ1-2; TRBD1 matches 7 bases. Germline V gene sequence: CDR1 SQVTM, CDR2 ANQGSEA. V dropped 2 bases and J dropped 5; count of bases not matched to a gene: 8. CDR3 size: 14 residues. The CDR3 region is CSVERGQGTYGYTF. CDR3 coding DNA: TGCAGCGTTGAAAGGGGGCAGGGGACGTATGGCTACACCTTC.

This sequence joins TRBV12-3 or TRBV12-4 and TRBJ2-3; 8 bases align to TRBD2. CDR3 size: 14 residues. The trim removed 7 bases at V and 6 bases at J, leaving 9 bases unmatched. The CDR3 is CASTPRPGGDTQYF. In nucleotides, the CDR3 is TGTGCCAGCACCCCGAGACCGGGAGGGGATACGCAGTATTTT.

The chain carries TRBV3-1 and TRBJ2-3; 9 bases line up with TRBD1. The CDR3 runs 15 residues. CDR1 and CDR2 (germline): LGHDT, YNNKEL (reference sequence). The trim removed 4 bases at V and 3 bases at J, leaving 5 bases unmatched. The CDR3 region is CASSRGTGKTDTQYF. As DNA, the CDR3 is TGTGCCAGCAGCCGTGGGACAGGGAAAACAGATACGCAGTATTTT.

The sample holds a few counts of this clonotype. V usage is TRBV12-3 or TRBV12-4 and J usage is TRBJ2-2, with a weak D call TRBD2 (6 bases). V shed 8 bases and J shed 6 bases, with 10 bases lying between them. The CDR3 has 12 amino acids. CDR3 coding DNA: TGTGCCAGCGGAGGGGATTCCGGGGAGCTGTTTTTT. Protein: CASGGDSGELFF.

There are many counts of this clonotype. J is TRBJ1-1 and V is TRBV5-1; D uncertain. V lost 0 bases and J 4 bases, leaving 13 bases between the germline ends. CDR3 length: 15 residues. Germline loops: CDR1 SGHRS, CDR2 YFSETQ. The CDR3 region has the DNA TGCGCCAGCAGCTTGGGCAACCCGGTGGGCACTGAAGCTTTCTTT. Amino acids: CASSLGNPVGTEAFF.

This clonotype was recorded many times. This chain connects TRBV4-1 to TRBJ2-7; 7 bases align to TRBD1. Germline CDR1 MGHRA, CDR2 YSYEKL. V lost 2 bases to trimming and J lost 4 bases; unmatched junction nucleotides: 11. The CDR3 sequence is 16 residues long. DNA of the CDR3: TGCGCCAGCAGCCAAATGGTGACAGGGAGTCTTTACGAGCAGTACTTC. Its translation is CASSQMVTGSLYEQYF.

This clonotype came up a few times. CDR3: CASSVDRTFLSGAYEQYF. CDR3 bases: TGTGCCAGCAGTGTTGATCGGACTTTTCTGTCTGGGGCCTACGAGCAGTACTTC. The chain employs TRBV12-3 or TRBV12-4 and TRBJ2-7; perhaps TRBD2 as D (5 bases). The CDR3 extends over 18 amino acids. Trimming removed 5 bases from V and 2 bases from J, with 25 bases in between.

This chain links TRBV20-1 with TRBJ1-6, with D possibly TRBD1 on 6 matching bases. V lost 0 bases to trimming and J lost 8 bases, with 17 bases between them. Germline V CDR1 and CDR2: DFQATT, SNEGSKA (reference sequence). CDR3 length equals 16 residues. CDR3 residues: CSARDLDRGLYSPLHF. CDR3 in DNA: TGCAGTGCTAGAGATTTGGATCGGGGGCTATATTCACCCCTCCACTTT.